Given below is one T cell receptor (beta chain) in context. Antigen unknown. This sample was included in a study of shared clonotypes between healthy human individuals. Overall study: Each donor contributed plates that comprised three CD4 naive, three CD4 memory, two CD8 naive and one CD8 memory. Overall study findings and caveats: At large depth, rarefaction still showed sorted-subset sequencing to be incomplete. Measured sharing among donors was expected to vary with sequencing depth. Larger estimated richness was generally recorded for naive subsets relative to memory subsets.

Trimming took 3 bases from V and 2 from J, leaving 12 bases between them. This CDR3 is 15 amino acids long. Germline V gene lookup returns CDR1 LNHDA and CDR2 SQIVND (reference sequence). Cells designated naive CD8 were CD45RO-negative and were positively selected for CCR7, with terminally differentiated effector memory CD45RA+ cells excluded. The repertoire was sequenced with immunoSEQ multiplex PCR; TCRdb's copy has only in-frame clones and lacks some. Seen here are about 2 million clones, about 95% observed once, and the top ten hold around 1.2%. Sequenced sample: naive CD8+ T cells sorted from blood. The TCR comes from a man younger than 35 in good health. The chain couples TRBV19 to TRBJ2-3, with D maybe TRBD2 (6 bases). CDR3 nucleotide sequence: TGTGCCAGTAGTATTCCGGGAGAGAACACAGATACGCAGTATTTT. Translating it yields CASSIPGENTDTQYF.